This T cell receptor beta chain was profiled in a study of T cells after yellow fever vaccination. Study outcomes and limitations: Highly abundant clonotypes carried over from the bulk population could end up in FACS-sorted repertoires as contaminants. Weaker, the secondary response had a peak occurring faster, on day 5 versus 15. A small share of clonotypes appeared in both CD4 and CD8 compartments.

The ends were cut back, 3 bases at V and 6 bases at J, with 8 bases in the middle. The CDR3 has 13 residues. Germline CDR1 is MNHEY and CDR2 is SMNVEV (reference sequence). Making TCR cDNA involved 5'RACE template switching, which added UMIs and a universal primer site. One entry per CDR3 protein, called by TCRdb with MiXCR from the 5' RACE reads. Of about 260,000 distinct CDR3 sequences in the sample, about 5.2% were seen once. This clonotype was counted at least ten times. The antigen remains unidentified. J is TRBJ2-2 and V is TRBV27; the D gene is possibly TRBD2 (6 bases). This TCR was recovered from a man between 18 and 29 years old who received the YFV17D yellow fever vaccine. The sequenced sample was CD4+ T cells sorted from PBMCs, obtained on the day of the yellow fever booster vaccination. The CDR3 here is CASSFRLAGELFF. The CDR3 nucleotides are TGTGCCAGCAGTTTCAGACTAGCCGGGGAGCTGTTTTTT.